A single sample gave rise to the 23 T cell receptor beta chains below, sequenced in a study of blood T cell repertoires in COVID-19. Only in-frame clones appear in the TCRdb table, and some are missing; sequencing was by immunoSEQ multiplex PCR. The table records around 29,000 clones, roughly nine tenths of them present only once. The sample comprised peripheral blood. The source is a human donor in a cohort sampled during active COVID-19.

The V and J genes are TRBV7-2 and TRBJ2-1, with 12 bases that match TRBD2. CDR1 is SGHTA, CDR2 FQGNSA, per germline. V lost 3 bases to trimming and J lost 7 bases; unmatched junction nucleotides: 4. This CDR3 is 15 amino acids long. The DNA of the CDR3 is TGTGCCAGCAGCTTTGGACTAGCGGGGAATAATGAGCAGTTCTTC. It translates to CASSFGLAGNNEQFF.

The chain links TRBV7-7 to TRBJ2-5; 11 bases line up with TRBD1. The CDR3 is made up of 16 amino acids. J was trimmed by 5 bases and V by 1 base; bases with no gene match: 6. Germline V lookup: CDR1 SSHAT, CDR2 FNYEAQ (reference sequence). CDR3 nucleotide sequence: TGTGCCAGCAGCTTAGGCCGTTGGGACAGGGGGGAGACCCAGTACTTC. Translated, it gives CASSLGRWDRGETQYF.

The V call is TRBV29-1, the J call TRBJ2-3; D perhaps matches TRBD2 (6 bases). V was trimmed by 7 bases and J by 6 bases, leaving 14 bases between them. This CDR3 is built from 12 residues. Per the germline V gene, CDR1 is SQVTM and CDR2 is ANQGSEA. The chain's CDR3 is CSASEIGDTQYF. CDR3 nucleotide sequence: TGCAGCGCTAGCGAGATCGGGGATACGCAGTATTTT.

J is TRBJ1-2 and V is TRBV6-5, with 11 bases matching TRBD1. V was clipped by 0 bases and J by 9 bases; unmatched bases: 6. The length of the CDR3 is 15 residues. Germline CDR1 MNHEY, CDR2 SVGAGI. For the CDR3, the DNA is TGTGCCAGCAGTTACTCGGACAGGGGGCCTTTAAGCTACACCTTC. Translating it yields CASSYSDRGPLSYTF.

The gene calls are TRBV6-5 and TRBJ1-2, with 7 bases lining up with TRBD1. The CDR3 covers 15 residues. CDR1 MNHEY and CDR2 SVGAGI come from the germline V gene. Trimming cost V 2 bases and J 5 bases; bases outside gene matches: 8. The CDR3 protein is CASSYPTGYGYGYTF. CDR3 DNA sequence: TGTGCCAGCAGTTACCCGACAGGGTATGGGTATGGCTACACCTTC.

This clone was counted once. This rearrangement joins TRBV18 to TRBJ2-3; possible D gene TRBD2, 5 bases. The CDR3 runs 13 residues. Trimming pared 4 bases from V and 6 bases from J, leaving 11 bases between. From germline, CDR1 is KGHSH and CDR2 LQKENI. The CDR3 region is CASSLPLADTQYF. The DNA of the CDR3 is TGTGCCAGCTCACTACCGTTAGCGGATACGCAGTATTTT. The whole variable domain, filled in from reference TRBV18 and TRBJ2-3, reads NAGVMQNPRHLVRRRGQEARLRCSPMKGHSHVYWYRQLPEEGLKFMVYLQKENIIDESGMPKERFSAEFPKEGPSILRIQQVVRGDSAAYFCASSLPLADTQYFGPGTRLTVL.

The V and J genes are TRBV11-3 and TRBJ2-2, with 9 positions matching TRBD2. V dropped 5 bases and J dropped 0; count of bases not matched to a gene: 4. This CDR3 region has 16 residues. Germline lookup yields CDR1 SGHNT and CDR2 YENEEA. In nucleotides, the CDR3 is TGTGCCAGCAGCCCGACTAGCGGAGCGAACACCGGGGAGCTGTTTTTT. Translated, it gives CASSPTSGANTGELFF.

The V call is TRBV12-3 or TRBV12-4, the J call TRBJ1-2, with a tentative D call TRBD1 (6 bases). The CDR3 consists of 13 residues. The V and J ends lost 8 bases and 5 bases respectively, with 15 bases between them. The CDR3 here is CASHREGEYGYTF. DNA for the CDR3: TGTGCCAGCCACAGGGAAGGGGAATATGGCTACACCTTC.

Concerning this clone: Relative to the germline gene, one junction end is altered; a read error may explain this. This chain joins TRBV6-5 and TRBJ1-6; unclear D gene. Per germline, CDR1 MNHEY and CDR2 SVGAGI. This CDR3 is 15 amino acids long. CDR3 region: CASNEVGGRVSLLHF. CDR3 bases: TGTGCCAGCAACGAGGTTGGAGGCCGAGTCTCACTCCTCCACTTT.

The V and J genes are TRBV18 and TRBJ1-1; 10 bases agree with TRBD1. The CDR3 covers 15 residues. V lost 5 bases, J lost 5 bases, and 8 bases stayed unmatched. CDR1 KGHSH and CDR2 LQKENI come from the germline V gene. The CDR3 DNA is TGTGCCAGCTCAACAACCGGGACAGGGGTGACTGAAGCTTTCTTT. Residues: CASSTTGTGVTEAFF.

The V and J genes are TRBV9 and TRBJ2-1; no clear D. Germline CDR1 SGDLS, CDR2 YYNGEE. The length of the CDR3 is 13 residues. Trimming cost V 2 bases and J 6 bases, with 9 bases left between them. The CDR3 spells CASSVAPGNEQFF. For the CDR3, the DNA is TGTGCCAGCAGCGTGGCTCCAGGCAATGAGCAGTTCTTC.

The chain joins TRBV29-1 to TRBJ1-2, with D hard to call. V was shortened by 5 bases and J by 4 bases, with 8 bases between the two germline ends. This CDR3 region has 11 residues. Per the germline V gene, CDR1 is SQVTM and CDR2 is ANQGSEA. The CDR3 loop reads CSVSEGYGYTF. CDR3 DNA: TGCAGCGTTAGCGAGGGCTATGGCTACACCTTC.

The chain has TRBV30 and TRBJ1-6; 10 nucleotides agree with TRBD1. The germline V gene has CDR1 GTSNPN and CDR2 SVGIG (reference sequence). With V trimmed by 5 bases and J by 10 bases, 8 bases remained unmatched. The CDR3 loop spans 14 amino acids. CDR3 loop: CAWDRDRGSSPLHF. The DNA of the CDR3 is TGTGCCTGGGATAGGGACAGGGGCAGCTCACCCCTCCACTTT.

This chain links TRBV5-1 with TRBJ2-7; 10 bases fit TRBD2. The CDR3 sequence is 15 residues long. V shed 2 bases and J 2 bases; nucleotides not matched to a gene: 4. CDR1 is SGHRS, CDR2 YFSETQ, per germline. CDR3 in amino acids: CASSLGTSETYEQYF. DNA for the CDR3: TGCGCCAGCAGCTTAGGGACTAGCGAGACCTACGAGCAGTACTTC.

The CDR3 reads CASSLYGTGIYTGELFF. The DNA for the CDR3 is TGTGCCAGCAGCCTATATGGGACAGGGATTTACACCGGGGAGCTGTTTTTT. The gene calls are TRBV7-9 and TRBJ2-2, with 9 bases matching TRBD1. The V gene end was trimmed by 5 bases and the J gene end by 3 bases; junction bases not matched to a gene: 10. The CDR3 is 17 amino acids. Germline V gene sequence: CDR1 SEHNR, CDR2 FQNEAQ (reference sequence).

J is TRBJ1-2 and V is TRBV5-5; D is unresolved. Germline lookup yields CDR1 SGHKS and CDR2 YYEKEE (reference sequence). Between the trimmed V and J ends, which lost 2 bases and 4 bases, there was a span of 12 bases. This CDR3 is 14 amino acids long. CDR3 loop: CASSFTDKAYGYTF. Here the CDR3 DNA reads TGTGCCAGCAGCTTCACTGACAAGGCCTATGGCTACACCTTC. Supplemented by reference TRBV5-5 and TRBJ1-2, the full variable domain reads DAGVTQSPTHLIKTRGQQVTLRCSPISGHKSVSWYQQVLGQGPQFIFQYYEKEERGRGNFPDRFSARQFPNYSSELNVNALLLGDSALYLCASSFTDKAYGYTFGSGTRLTVV.

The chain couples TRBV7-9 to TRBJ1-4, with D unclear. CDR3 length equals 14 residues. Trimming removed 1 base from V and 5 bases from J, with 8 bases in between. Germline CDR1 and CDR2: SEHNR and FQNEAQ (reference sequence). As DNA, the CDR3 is TGTGCCAGCAGCTTAGGAGTAAACAATGAAAAACTGTTTTTT. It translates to CASSLGVNNEKLFF.

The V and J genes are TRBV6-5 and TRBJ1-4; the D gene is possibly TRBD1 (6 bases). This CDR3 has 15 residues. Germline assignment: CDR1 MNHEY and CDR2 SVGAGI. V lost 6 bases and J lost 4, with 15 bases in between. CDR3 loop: CASRRQTGFNEKLFF. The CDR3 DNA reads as TGTGCCAGCAGACGGCAGACAGGCTTTAATGAAAAACTGTTTTTT.

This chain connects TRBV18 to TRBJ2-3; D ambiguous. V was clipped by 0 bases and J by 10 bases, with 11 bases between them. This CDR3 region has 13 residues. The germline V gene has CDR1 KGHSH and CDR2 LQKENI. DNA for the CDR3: TGTGCCAGCTCACCACCCCAGGCCCGATCGCAGTATTTT. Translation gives CASSPPQARSQYF.

The CDR3 DNA is TGTGCCAGCTCACCCGGGGGGCGGGGCACAGATACGCAGTATTTT. Translated, it gives CASSPGGRGTDTQYF. This chain connects TRBV18 to TRBJ2-3; D may be TRBD2 (7 bases). The V gene lost 3 bases and the J gene lost 1 base, with 11 bases spanning the gap. The CDR3 contains 15 residues. Germline CDR1 reads KGHSH; CDR2 reads LQKENI.

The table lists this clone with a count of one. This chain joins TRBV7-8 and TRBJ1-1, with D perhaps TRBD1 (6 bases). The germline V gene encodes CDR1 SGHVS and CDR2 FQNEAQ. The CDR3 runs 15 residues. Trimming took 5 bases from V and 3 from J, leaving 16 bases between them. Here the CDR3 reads CASSQDSATYTEAFF. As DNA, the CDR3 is TGTGCCAGCAGCCAGGACAGTGCCACGTACACTGAAGCTTTCTTT.

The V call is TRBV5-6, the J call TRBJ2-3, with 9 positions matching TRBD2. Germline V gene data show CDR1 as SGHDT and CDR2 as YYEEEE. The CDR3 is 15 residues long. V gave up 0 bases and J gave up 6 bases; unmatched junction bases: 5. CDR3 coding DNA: TGTGCCAGCAGCTTGGAGATAGCGGGAGTGGATACGCAGTATTTT. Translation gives CASSLEIAGVDTQYF. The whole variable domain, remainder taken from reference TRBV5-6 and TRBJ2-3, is DAGVTQSPTHLIKTRGQQVTLRCSPKSGHDTVSWYQQALGQGPQFIFQYYEEEERQRGNFPDRFSGHQFPNYSSELNVNALLLGDSALYLCASSLEIAGVDTQYFGPGTRLTVL.

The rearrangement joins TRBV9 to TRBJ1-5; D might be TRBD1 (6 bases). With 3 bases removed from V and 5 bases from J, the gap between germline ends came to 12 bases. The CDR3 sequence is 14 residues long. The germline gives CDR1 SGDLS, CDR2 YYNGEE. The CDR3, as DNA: TGTGCCAGCAGCGCCGGACAGTCCCATCAGCCCCAGCATTTT. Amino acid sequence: CASSAGQSHQPQHF.